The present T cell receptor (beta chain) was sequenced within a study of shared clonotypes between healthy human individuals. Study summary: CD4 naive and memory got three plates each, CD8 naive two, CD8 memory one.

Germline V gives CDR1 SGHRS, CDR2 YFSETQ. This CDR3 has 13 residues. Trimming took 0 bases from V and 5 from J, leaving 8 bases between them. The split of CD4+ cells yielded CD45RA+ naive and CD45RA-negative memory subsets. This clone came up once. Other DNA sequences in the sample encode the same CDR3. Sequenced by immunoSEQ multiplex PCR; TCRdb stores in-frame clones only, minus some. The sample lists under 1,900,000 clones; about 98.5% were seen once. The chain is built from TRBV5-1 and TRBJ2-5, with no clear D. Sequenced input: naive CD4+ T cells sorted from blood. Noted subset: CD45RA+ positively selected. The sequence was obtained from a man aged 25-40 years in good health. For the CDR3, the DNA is TGCGCCAGCAGCTTGGGCAGTGCGGAGACCCAGTACTTC. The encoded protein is CASSLGSAETQYF.